Listed here are 13 T cell receptor beta chains from one sample, sequenced in a study of T-cell reconstitution after alpha-beta-depleted transplantation in children. The TCRbeta library was prepared with unique molecular identifiers. Each CDR3 protein gets one entry after TCRdb re-called the PCR reads with MiXCR. The sample has 700,000 to 950,000 distinct CDR3 sequences, roughly 15% seen once. The material was PBMCs, mostly from graft donor cells, obtained 360 days after TCRalphabeta/CD19-depleted stem cell transplant. The source is a male patient younger than 18 who had a stem cell transplant for acute lymphoblastic leukemia, so the T cells may come from the graft donor.

This clonotype appeared many times. The chain carries TRBV9 and TRBJ2-1, with TRBD2 matching over 8 bases. The germline V gene has CDR1 SGDLS and CDR2 YYNGEE. The CDR3 length is 16 residues. Losses at the gene ends were 2 bases for V and 4 bases for J; bases not matched to a gene: 8. CDR3: CASSVRRGGGYNEQFF. CDR3 nucleotide sequence: TGTGCCAGCAGCGTCCGTAGGGGCGGGGGGTACAATGAGCAGTTCTTC.

This chain joins TRBV20-1 and TRBJ2-1, with 11 bases identical to TRBD2. The J segment lost 8 bases and the V segment lost 3 bases, leaving 9 bases of the junction unmatched. Germline CDR1 DFQATT, CDR2 SNEGSKA (reference sequence). The CDR3 sequence is 15 residues long. CDR3 protein: CSASQTTSGMYEQFF. As DNA, the CDR3 is TGCAGTGCTAGCCAGACGACTAGCGGGATGTATGAGCAGTTCTTC.

This clonotype was counted at least ten times. The chain carries TRBV15 and TRBJ2-1; 12 bases are a match to TRBD2. The V and J ends lost 1 base and 10 bases, in that order; junction bases with no gene match: 5. Germline values: CDR1 LNHNV, CDR2 YYDKDF (reference sequence). There are 15 residues in the CDR3. CDR3 nucleotides: TGTGCCACCAGCAGAGGACTAGCGGGAGCAGAAGAGCAGTTCTTC. Translated: CATSRGLAGAEEQFF.

The sample holds many counts of this clonotype. The CDR3 region is CASSVGGTTTYEQYF. DNA for the CDR3: TGTGCCAGCAGCGTAGGGGGAACGACTACCTACGAGCAGTACTTC. The chain carries TRBV9 and TRBJ2-7; the D gene is possibly TRBD2 (5 bases). Germline V CDR1 and CDR2: SGDLS, YYNGEE. Trimming removed 0 bases at V and 2 bases at J, with 12 bases between. This CDR3 comprises 15 residues.

This clonotype has ten or more counts. This chain links TRBV6-1 with TRBJ2-2, with D possibly matching TRBD1 (5 bases). Germline loops: CDR1 MNHNS, CDR2 SASEGT. The V and J ends lost 7 bases and 0 bases respectively, with 6 bases between them. This CDR3 contains 13 residues. In DNA, the CDR3 is TGTGCCAGCAAAGGGGCGAACACCGGGGAGCTGTTTTTT. Its translation is CASKGANTGELFF.

This rearrangement joins TRBV28 to TRBJ2-5; D gene ambiguous. CDR1 is MDHEN and CDR2 is SYDVKM in the germline V gene. The CDR3 is 15 amino acids. Deletions cut 5 bases from V and 5 bases from J, with 18 bases between. This chain's CDR3 is CASSISLGRTETQYF. The CDR3, as DNA: TGTGCCAGCAGTATCTCCCTAGGGCGGACGGAGACCCAGTACTTC.

Here the CDR3 reads CASSLAGVNTQYF. DNA for the CDR3: TGTGCCAGCAGCTTAGCGGGGGTGAATACGCAGTATTTT. The rearrangement links TRBV7-2 to TRBJ2-3; D is perhaps TRBD1 or TRBD2 (5 bases each). CDR1 is SGHTA and CDR2 is FQGNSA in the germline V gene. The germline V and J ends were trimmed by 0 bases and 7 bases, with 8 bases remaining between them. The CDR3 loop spans 13 amino acids.

The V and J genes are TRBV7-9 and TRBJ1-4; D gene uncertain. Trimming took 1 base from V and 0 from J, leaving 9 bases between them. Germline V CDR1 and CDR2: SEHNR, FQNEAQ (reference sequence). This CDR3 is built from 16 residues. This chain's CDR3 is CASSLGNLATNEKLFF. The CDR3 DNA reads TGTGCCAGCAGCTTAGGTAACCTCGCAACTAATGAAAAACTGTTTTTT.

In this sample, this clonotype turned up a few times. The chain is built from TRBV9 and TRBJ2-1, with 10 bases fitting TRBD2. CDR3 size: 15 residues. J was trimmed by 4 bases and V by 3 bases; bases with no gene match: 4. CDR1 and CDR2 from the germline V gene are SGDLS and YYNGEE. CDR3 in amino acids: CASSALTSGYNEQFF. CDR3 nucleotides: TGTGCCAGCAGCGCCCTGACTAGCGGGTACAATGAGCAGTTCTTC.

This clonotype has just a few counts. V gene TRBV9 combines with J gene TRBJ1-1, with D possibly being TRBD1 (5 bases). Between the trimmed V and J ends, which lost 3 bases and 10 bases, there was a span of 13 bases. The CDR3 totals 12 residues. Germline V gene lookup returns CDR1 SGDLS and CDR2 YYNGEE. The CDR3 region has the DNA TGTGCCAGCAGCGCGGACGTCGGGGGAGCTTTCTTT. This codes for CASSADVGGAFF.

The chain employs TRBV19 and TRBJ1-2; TRBD1 matches at 7 bases. The CDR3 extends over 16 amino acids. V was pared by 4 bases and J by 4 bases, with 12 bases of the junction left unmatched. CDR1 and CDR2 from the germline V gene are LNHDA and SQIVND (reference sequence). This CDR3 reads CASSTSRGTATYGYTF. The CDR3 bases are TGTGCCAGTAGTACCTCGAGGGGGACAGCCACCTATGGCTACACCTTC.

In its sample, this clonotype was seen a few times. The chain combines TRBV28 with TRBJ2-7; D is possibly TRBD2 (6 bases). V lost 5 bases to trimming and J lost 1 base, with 15 bases between them. The CDR3 extends over 15 amino acids. CDR1 is MDHEN and CDR2 is SYDVKM in the germline V gene. The CDR3 DNA reads as TGTGCCAGCAGTCGACTAGTCGGGGCTTCCTACGAGCAGTACTTC. Translating it yields CASSRLVGASYEQYF. Full variable domain (missing parts from reference TRBV28 and TRBJ2-7): DVKVTQSSRYLVKRTGEKVFLECVQDMDHENMFWYRQDPGLGLRLIYFSYDVKMKEKGDIPEGYSVSREKKERFSLILESASTNQTSMYLCASSRLVGASYEQYFGPGTRLTVT.

The chain joins TRBV20-1 to TRBJ2-4, with 7 bases lining up with TRBD2. Germline loops: CDR1 DFQATT, CDR2 SNEGSKA (reference sequence). V was pared by 2 bases and J by 0 bases, with 7 bases of the junction left unmatched. The CDR3 is 16 amino acids. CDR3 DNA sequence: TGCAGTGCTAGACGGGAGGCAGTGCAAGCCAAAAACATTCAGTACTTC. As protein: CSARREAVQAKNIQYF.